The 5 T cell receptor beta chains below all came from one sample that was sequenced in a study of shared clonotypes between healthy human individuals. Sequencing used immunoSEQ multiplex PCR; TCRdb keeps in-frame clones, though not all of them. The data contain over a million clones, more than 95% of them singletons. What was sequenced was naive CD4+ T cells sorted from blood. The subset: CD45RA+ positively selected. The receptors stem from a man under 40 in good health.

The J gene is TRBJ2-7, the V gene TRBV7-2; TRBD1 is a possible D gene (6 bases). Trimming stripped 4 bases from V and 2 bases from J, with 18 bases between. CDR3 length: 16 amino acids. CDR1 and CDR2 (germline): SGHTA, FQGNSA. CDR3 amino acids: CASSSLGTTGTYEQYF. The CDR3 bases are TGTGCCAGCAGCTCCCTAGGTACGACAGGAACCTACGAGCAGTACTTC. The full variable domain, in which reference TRBV7-2 and TRBJ2-7 provide the parts outside the CDR3, is GAGVSQSPSNKVTEKGKDVELRCDPISGHTALYWYRQSLGQGLEFLIYFQGNSAPDKSGLPSDRFSAERTGGSVSTLTIQRTQQEDSAVYLCASSSLGTTGTYEQYFGPGTRLTVT.

The chain employs TRBV19 and TRBJ2-7; the D call may be TRBD1 or TRBD2 (6 bases each). CDR1 and CDR2 from the germline V gene are LNHDA and SQIVND (reference sequence). Trimming took off 6 bases at V and 3 bases at J, with 21 bases between the two ends. The CDR3 sequence is 16 residues long. CDR3 residues: CASSRGDISSLYEQYF. CDR3 coding DNA: TGTGCCAGTAGCCGCGGGGACATTTCGAGTCTCTACGAGCAGTACTTC.

This clone turned up a few times. The gene calls are TRBV7-9 and TRBJ2-7, with D hard to call. Germline V gives CDR1 SEHNR, CDR2 FQNEAQ (reference sequence). This CDR3 has 11 residues. V lost 5 bases, J lost 4 bases, and 6 bases lay in between. CDR3 sequence reads: CASSETYEQYF. In nucleotides, the CDR3 is TGTGCCAGCAGCGAAACGTACGAGCAGTACTTC.

The V call is TRBV29-1, the J call TRBJ1-4; 9 nucleotides align to TRBD1. Looked up from germline, CDR1 is SQVTM and CDR2 is ANQGSEA. The ends lost 8 bases at V and 1 base at J; junction bases unmatched: 8. This CDR3 contains 15 residues. CDR3 sequence: CSTGQGVGTNEKLFF. The CDR3 region has the DNA TGCAGCACGGGACAGGGAGTGGGAACTAATGAAAAACTGTTTTTT.

The chain uses TRBV11-2 and TRBJ2-7; D is undetermined. The CDR3 extends over 13 amino acids. V was shortened by 5 bases and J by 5 bases, with 13 bases between the two germline ends. In germline, CDR1 is SGHAT, CDR2 FQNNGV. CDR3 protein: CASSPGVVHEQYF. In DNA, the CDR3 is TGTGCCAGCAGCCCTGGGGTGGTTCACGAGCAGTACTTC.